The TCR beta chain described here comes from a study of CD8+ T cells in alopecia areata. Reverse transcribed after extraction, RNA yielded cDNA as the sequencing template. Using immunoSEQ multiplex PCR, the repertoire was profiled, and TCRdb retains in-frame clones only, with some absent. In the table there are 180,000 or so clones, more than 60% of which are singletons. V was shortened by 4 bases and J by 0 bases, with 14 bases between the two germline ends. From germline, CDR1 is SGHRS and CDR2 YFSETQ. The CDR3 length is 17 residues. The sequencing used CD4+ T cells sorted from blood, collected at week 0. This receptor was obtained from a human donor with alopecia areata. This chain connects TRBV5-1 to TRBJ2-6; D may be TRBD1 (6 bases). The CDR3 loop reads CASSAGTINSGANVLTF. The DNA of the CDR3 is TGCGCCAGCAGCGCAGGGACAATTAACTCTGGGGCCAACGTCCTGACTTTC.